This is a list of T cell receptor beta chains from one sample in a study of T-cell memory formation after mild COVID-19. Each CDR3 protein is one row after TCRdb ran MiXCR on the 5' RACE reads. The table has some 280,000 distinct CDR3 sequences, about a sixth seen once; the top ten hold roughly 24%. The sequenced sample was PBMCs or a T cell subset sorted from them (not recorded which). These receptors originate from a man aged 18 to 30 who had mild COVID-19 (a few samples of this study predate the infection). Cell type and time point are not known. The CDR3 runs from the conserved cysteine through the conserved F or W. D genes are given only for firm matches. Rows may omit the clone size; those that give it use once, few, many or a size class.

>-|TRBV15|TRBJ1-5|few
CATSRDGAGGQPQHF
TGTGCCACCAGCAGAGATGGGGCAGGAGGACAGCCCCAGCATTTT
>-|TRBV5-1|TRBJ2-1|-
CASSLVPGRLGEQFF
TGCGCCAGCAGCTTGGTCCCAGGGAGACTCGGTGAGCAGTTCTTC
>-|TRBV7-4|TRBJ1-5|-
CASSLAMWKGNQPQHF
TGTGCCAGCAGCTTAGCGATGTGGAAGGGGAATCAGCCCCAGCATTTT
>-|TRBV10-1|TRBJ2-7|-
CASSERTPLGSYEQYF
TGCGCCAGCAGTGAAAGGACTCCTCTTGGGTCGTACGAGCAGTACTTC
>-|TRBV5-1|TRBJ2-3|-
CASSALQGSWGDTQYF
TGCGCCAGCAGCGCGTTACAGGGAAGTTGGGGAGATACGCAGTATTTT
>-|TRBV28|TRBJ2-5|few
CASSHRQAQETQYF
TGTGCCAGCAGCCATAGACAGGCCCAAGAGACCCAGTACTTC
>-|TRBV11-3|TRBJ2-5|-
CASSFRGDEETQYF
TGTGCCAGCAGCTTTCGGGGAGATGAAGAGACCCAGTACTTC
>TRBD1|TRBV29-1|TRBJ2-1|few
CSVETGESYNEQFF
TGCAGCGTTGAAACAGGGGAATCATACAATGAGCAGTTCTTC
>-|TRBV5-4|TRBJ1-1|few
CASSLVPAAAHNTEAFF
TGTGCCAGCAGCTTGGTCCCGGCGGCGGCTCATAACACTGAAGCTTTCTTT
>-|TRBV27|TRBJ1-2|few
CASSPLQGLRGYTF
TGTGCCAGCAGTCCCCTTCAGGGGCTCCGTGGCTACACCTTC
>-|TRBV4-3|TRBJ1-6|-
CASSQDLRSPLHF
TGCGCCAGCAGCCAAGATTTACGCTCACCCCTCCACTTT
>TRBD2|TRBV7-2|TRBJ2-7|-
CASSGTSGGVTYEQYF
TGTGCCAGCAGCGGGACTAGCGGGGGGGTCACCTACGAGCAGTACTTC
>-|TRBV15|TRBJ1-2|-
CATSRESTYGYTF
TGTGCCACCAGCAGAGAAAGCACGTATGGCTACACCTTC
>TRBD1|TRBV2|TRBJ1-2|-
CASSPGQVTKGYGYTF
TGTGCCAGCAGTCCGGGACAGGTTACCAAGGGGTATGGCTACACCTTC
>-|TRBV7-8|TRBJ2-7|-
CASSAFKGPYEQYF
TGTGCCAGCAGTGCATTTAAAGGGCCCTACGAGCAGTACTTC
>TRBD2|TRBV5-4|TRBJ2-3|-
CASSVGTTNTDTQYF
TGTGCCAGCAGCGTCGGGACTACAAACACAGATACGCAGTATTTT
>-|TRBV6-6|TRBJ2-7|-
CASSYSRRWGPHEQYF
TGTGCCAGCAGTTACTCGAGGAGGTGGGGGCCCCACGAGCAGTACTTC
>TRBD1|TRBV12-3/TRBV12-4|TRBJ1-6|-
CASSRDRGPSPLHF
TGTGCCAGCAGTCGGGACAGGGGGCCGTCACCCCTCCACTTT
>-|TRBV20-1|TRBJ2-1|few
CSARSGLNNEQFF
TGCAGTGCTAGATCCGGACTGAACAATGAGCAGTTCTTC
>-|TRBV4-1|TRBJ2-3|-
CASSQEGHTDTQYF
TGCGCCAGCAGCCAAGAAGGGCACACAGATACGCAGTATTTT
>-|TRBV6-2/TRBV6-3|TRBJ2-3|-
CASSYSHLSDTQYF
TGTGCCAGCAGTTACTCACATCTATCCGATACGCAGTATTTT
>TRBD2|TRBV7-8|TRBJ2-5|few
CASSFREGIATQYF
TGTGCCAGCAGCTTCAGGGAGGGTATAGCGACCCAGTACTTC
>TRBD1|TRBV29-1|TRBJ1-1|few
CSVDGPRGTNTEAFF
TGCAGCGTTGATGGTCCCAGGGGGACCAACACTGAAGCTTTCTTT
>TRBD2|TRBV6-4|TRBJ2-2|-
CASSEGGIDTGELFF
TGTGCCAGCAGTGAGGGGGGGATAGACACCGGGGAGCTGTTTTTT
>-|TRBV5-6|TRBJ2-1|few
CASSLGGGHSYNEQFF
TGTGCCAGCAGCTTGGGGGGGGGCCACTCCTACAATGAGCAGTTCTTC
>TRBD1|TRBV29-1|TRBJ1-1|few
CSVGVRGGNTEAFF
TGCAGCGTTGGTGTCAGGGGGGGGAACACTGAAGCTTTCTTT
>-|TRBV20-1|TRBJ2-1|-
CSAASEDFEQFF
TGCAGTGCTGCATCGGAGGACTTTGAGCAGTTCTTC
>TRBD1|TRBV4-2|TRBJ2-1|once
CASSQDPPPTDRFYNEQFF
TGTGCCAGCAGCCAAGATCCGCCCCCTACGGACAGGTTCTACAATGAGCAGTTCTTC
>TRBD2|TRBV12-3/TRBV12-4|TRBJ2-3|few
CATSTGLAGGRDTQYF
TGTGCCACCTCAACGGGACTAGCGGGGGGGCGAGATACGCAGTATTTT
>TRBD2|TRBV27|TRBJ2-3|few
CASSFLAGVQDTQYF
TGTGCCAGCAGTTTCCTAGCGGGGGTTCAAGATACGCAGTATTTT
>-|TRBV7-2|TRBJ1-5|few
CASSLLSGAGQPQHF
TGTGCCAGCAGCTTATTAAGTGGCGCGGGGCAGCCCCAGCATTTT
>TRBD1|TRBV20-1|TRBJ1-6|-
CSARGVRQGAQGSPLHF
TGCAGTGCTAGAGGTGTGAGACAGGGGGCGCAAGGCTCACCCCTCCACTTT
>TRBD1|TRBV29-1|TRBJ1-2|-
CSVGTGVYGYTF
TGCAGCGTGGGGACAGGGGTCTATGGCTACACCTTC
>-|TRBV7-2|TRBJ2-3|-
CASSFSRGENTQYF
TGTGCCAGCAGCTTTTCTCGGGGAGAGAATACGCAGTATTTT